The entry below describes one T cell receptor beta chain. The record originates from a study of blood T cell repertoires in COVID-19. The overall study: Spain, Italy and the United States supplied samples that represented acute and convalescent COVID-19. The cDNA or gDNA used as material had been derived from T cells, B-cell-depleted T cells, or PBMCs.

Authors' data handling: Nucleated cell number was recorded as an estimate derived from reference gene primer amplification. Method: immunoSEQ multiplex PCR; TCRdb's copy keeps in-frame clones and lacks some. D and trimming were read from the DNA, whereas the V and J calls and clone size are those reported in that table. The table lists 150,000 to 200,000 clones, 80% to 90% of them singletons, with 1.9% in the top ten. This CDR3 has 16 amino acids. From germline, CDR1 is SGHNT and CDR2 YYREEE (reference sequence). V dropped 4 bases and J dropped 3; count of bases not matched to a gene: 11. The sequence came from a young man who had recovered from COVID-19. The V gene is TRBV5-4, the J gene TRBJ2-3, with 7 bases matching TRBD2. The specimen was peripheral blood. CDR3 DNA sequence: TGTGCCAGCAGCCCTCTTCTAGCGGTGGGAACAGATACGCAGTATTTT. Amino acid sequence: CASSPLLAVGTDTQYF.